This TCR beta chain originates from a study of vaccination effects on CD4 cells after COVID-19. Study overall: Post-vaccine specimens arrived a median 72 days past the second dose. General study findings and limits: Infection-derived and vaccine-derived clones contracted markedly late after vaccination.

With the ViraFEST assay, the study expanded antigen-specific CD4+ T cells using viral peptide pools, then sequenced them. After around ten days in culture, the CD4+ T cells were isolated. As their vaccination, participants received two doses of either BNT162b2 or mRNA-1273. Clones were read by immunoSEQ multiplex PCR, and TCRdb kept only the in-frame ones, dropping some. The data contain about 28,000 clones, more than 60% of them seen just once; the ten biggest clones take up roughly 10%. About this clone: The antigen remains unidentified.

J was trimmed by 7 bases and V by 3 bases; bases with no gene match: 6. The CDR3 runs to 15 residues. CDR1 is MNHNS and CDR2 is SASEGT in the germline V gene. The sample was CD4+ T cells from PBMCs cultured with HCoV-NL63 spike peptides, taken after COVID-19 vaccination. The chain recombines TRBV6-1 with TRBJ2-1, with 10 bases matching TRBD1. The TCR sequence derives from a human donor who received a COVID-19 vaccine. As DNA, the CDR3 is TGTGCCAGCAGTGATTGGACAGGGGGACGAAATGAGCAGTTCTTC. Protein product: CASSDWTGGRNEQFF.